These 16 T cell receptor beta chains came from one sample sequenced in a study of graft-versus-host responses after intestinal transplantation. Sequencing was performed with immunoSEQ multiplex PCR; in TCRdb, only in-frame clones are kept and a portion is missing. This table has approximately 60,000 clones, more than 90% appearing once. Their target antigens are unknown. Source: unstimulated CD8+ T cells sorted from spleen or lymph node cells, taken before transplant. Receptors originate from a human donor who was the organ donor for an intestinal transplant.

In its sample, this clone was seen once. CDR3 residues: CASSPPPRDRGPGTQYF. The CDR3 nucleotides read TGTGCCAGCAGTCCTCCCCCCCGGGACAGGGGACCGGGGACCCAGTACTTC. The genes are TRBV28 and TRBJ2-5, with 10 bases identical to TRBD1. Germline assignment: CDR1 MDHEN and CDR2 SYDVKM. CDR3 length: 17 residues. V shed 5 bases, J shed 7 bases, and the junction held 16 bases outside the gene matches.

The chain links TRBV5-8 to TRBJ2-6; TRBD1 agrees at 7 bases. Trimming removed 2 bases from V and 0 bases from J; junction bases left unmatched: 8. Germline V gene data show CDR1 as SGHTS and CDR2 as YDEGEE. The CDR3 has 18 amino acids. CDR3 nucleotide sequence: TGTGCCAGCAGCTTTTCAAGGGGGCCCCCCTCTGGGGCCAACGTCCTGACTTTC. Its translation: CASSFSRGPPSGANVLTF. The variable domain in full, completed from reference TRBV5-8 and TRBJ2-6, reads EAGVTQSPTHLIKTRGQQATLRCSPISGHTSVYWYQQALGLGLQFLLWYDEGEERNRGNFPPRFSGRQFPNYSSELNVNALELEDSALYLCASSFSRGPPSGANVLTFGAGSRLTVL.

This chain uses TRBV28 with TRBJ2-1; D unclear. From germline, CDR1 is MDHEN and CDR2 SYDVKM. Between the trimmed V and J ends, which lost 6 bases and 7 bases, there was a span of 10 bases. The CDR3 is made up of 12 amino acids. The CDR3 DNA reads TGTGCCAGCAGAGCCCCCGGGAATGAGCAGTTCTTC. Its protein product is CASRAPGNEQFF.

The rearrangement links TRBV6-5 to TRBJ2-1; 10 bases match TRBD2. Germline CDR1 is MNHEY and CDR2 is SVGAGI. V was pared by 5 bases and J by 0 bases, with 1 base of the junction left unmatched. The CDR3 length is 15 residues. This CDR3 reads CASSPSGSSYNEQFF. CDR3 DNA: TGTGCCAGCAGTCCTAGCGGGAGCTCCTACAATGAGCAGTTCTTC.

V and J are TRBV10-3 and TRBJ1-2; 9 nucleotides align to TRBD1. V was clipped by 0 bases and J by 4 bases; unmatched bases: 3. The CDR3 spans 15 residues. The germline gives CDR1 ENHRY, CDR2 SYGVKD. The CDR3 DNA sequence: TGTGCCATCAGTGAGTCGACAGGGGGGATCTATGGCTACACCTTC. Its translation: CAISESTGGIYGYTF.

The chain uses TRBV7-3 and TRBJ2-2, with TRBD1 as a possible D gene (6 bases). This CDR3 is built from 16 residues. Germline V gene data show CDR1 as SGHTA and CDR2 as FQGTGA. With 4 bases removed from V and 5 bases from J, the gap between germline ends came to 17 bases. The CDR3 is CASSSPGLRGTGELFF. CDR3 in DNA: TGTGCCAGCAGCTCCCCAGGTTTGAGGGGGACCGGGGAGCTGTTTTTT.

CDR3 sequence: CASSLAGGAQGYTF. The CDR3 region has the DNA TGCGCCAGCAGCTTGGCTGGAGGGGCGCAAGGCTACACCTTC. V gene TRBV5-1 combines with J gene TRBJ1-2; a possible D gene is TRBD1 (5 bases). CDR3 length: 14 amino acids. Germline assignment: CDR1 SGHRS and CDR2 YFSETQ. Trimming cost V 0 bases and J 8 bases, with 14 bases left between them.

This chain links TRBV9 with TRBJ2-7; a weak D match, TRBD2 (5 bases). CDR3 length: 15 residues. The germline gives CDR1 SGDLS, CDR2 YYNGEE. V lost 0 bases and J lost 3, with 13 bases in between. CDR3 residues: CASSVASGGYYEQYF. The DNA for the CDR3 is TGTGCCAGCAGCGTAGCGAGCGGAGGATACTACGAGCAGTACTTC.

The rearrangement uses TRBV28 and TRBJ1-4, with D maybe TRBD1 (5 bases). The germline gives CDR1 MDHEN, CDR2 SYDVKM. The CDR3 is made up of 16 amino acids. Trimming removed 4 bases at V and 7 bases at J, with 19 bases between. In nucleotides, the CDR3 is TGTGCCAGCAGTTCCACCCCATGGGGCGTGTGTGAAAAACTGTTTTTT. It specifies CASSSTPWGVCEKLFF.

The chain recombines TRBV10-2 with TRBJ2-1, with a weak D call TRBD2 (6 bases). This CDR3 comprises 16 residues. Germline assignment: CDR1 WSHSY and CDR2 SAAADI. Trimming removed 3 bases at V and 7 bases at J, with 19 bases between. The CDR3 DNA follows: TGCGCCAGCAGTGAATCAGGGACTCCGAACTATAATGAGCAGTTCTTC. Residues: CASSESGTPNYNEQFF.

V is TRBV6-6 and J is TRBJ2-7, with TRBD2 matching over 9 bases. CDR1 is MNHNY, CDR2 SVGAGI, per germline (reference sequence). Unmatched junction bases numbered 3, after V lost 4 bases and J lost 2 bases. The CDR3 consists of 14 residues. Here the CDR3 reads CASSLAGVTYEQYF. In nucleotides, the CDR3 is TGTGCCAGCAGTTTAGCGGGGGTAACCTACGAGCAGTACTTC.

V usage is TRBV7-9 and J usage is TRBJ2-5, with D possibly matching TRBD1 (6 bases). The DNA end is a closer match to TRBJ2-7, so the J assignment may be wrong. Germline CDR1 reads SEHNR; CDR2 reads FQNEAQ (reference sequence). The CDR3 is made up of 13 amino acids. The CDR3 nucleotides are TGTGCCAGCAGCCGGGACATGACCTACGAGCAGTACTTC. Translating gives CASSRDMTYEQYF.

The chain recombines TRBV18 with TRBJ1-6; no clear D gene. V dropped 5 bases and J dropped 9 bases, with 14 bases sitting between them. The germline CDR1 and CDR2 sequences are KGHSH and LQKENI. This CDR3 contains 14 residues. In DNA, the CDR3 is TGTGCCAGCTCAGACGTCCGAGGAACTTCACCCCTCCACTTT. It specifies CASSDVRGTSPLHF.

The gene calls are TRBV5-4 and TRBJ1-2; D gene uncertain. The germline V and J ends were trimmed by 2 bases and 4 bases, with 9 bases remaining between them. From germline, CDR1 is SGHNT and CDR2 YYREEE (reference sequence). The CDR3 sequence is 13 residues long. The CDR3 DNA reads TGTGCCAGCAGCTTCGGGTATGGCTATGGCTACACCTTC. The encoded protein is CASSFGYGYGYTF.

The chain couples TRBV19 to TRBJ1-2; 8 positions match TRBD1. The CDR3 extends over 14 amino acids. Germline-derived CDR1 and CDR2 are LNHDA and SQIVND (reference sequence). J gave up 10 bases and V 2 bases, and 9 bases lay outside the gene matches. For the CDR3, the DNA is TGTGCCAGTAGTATATTCCTCGGGACAGGTCACTACACCTTC. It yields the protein CASSIFLGTGHYTF. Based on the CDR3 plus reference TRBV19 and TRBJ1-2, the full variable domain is DGGITQSPKYLFRKEGQNVTLSCEQNLNHDAMYWYRQDPGQGLRLIYYSQIVNDFQKGDIAEGYSVSREKKESFPLTVTSAQKNPTAFYLCASSIFLGTGHYTFGSGTRLTVV.

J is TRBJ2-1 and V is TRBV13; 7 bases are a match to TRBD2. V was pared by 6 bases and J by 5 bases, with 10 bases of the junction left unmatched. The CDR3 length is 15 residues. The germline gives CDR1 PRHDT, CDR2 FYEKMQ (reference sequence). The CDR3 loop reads CASRLRDYSNNEQFF. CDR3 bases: TGTGCCAGCAGGCTCCGGGACTATTCAAACAATGAGCAGTTCTTC. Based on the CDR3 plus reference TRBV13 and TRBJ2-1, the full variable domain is AAGVIQSPRHLIKEKRETATLKCYPIPRHDTVYWYQQGPGQDPQFLISFYEKMQSDKGSIPDRFSAQQFSDYHSELNMSSLELGDSALYFCASRLRDYSNNEQFFGPGTRLTVL.